The 14 T cell receptor beta chains given below trace back to one sample, sequenced in a study of T cells after yellow fever vaccination. TCRdb analysed the 5' RACE reads with MiXCR anew, one entry per CDR3 protein. There are hundreds of thousands of distinct CDR3 sequences in the sample; roughly 8.7% occur only once, and roughly 18% lies in the top ten. Sequenced here: PBMCs, sampled on the day of the first yellow fever vaccination. The receptors were sampled from a man younger than 35 who received the YFV17D yellow fever vaccine.

Many counts were recorded for this clonotype. The chain links TRBV18 to TRBJ1-1, with a weak D call TRBD1 (6 bases). CDR1 and CDR2 (germline): KGHSH, LQKENI. V lost 2 bases, J lost 5 bases, and 9 bases lay in between. This CDR3 comprises 13 residues. The DNA of the CDR3 is TGTGCCAGCTCACCAGGGGGGCGGACTGAAGCTTTCTTT. It specifies CASSPGGRTEAFF.

V usage is TRBV20-1 and J usage is TRBJ2-5; D unresolved. Per germline, CDR1 DFQATT and CDR2 SNEGSKA (reference sequence). V was shortened by 4 bases and J by 4 bases, with 4 bases between the two germline ends. The CDR3 is made up of 10 amino acids. In DNA, the CDR3 is TGCAGTGCTACCCGAGAGACCCAGTACTTC. This gives the protein CSATRETQYF.

This sequence joins TRBV24-1 and TRBJ2-1; D might be TRBD1 (5 bases). Germline CDR1 and CDR2: KGHDR and SFDVKD. Trimming shortened V by 2 bases and J by 3 bases, and 10 bases separated the two germline ends. This CDR3 is built from 15 residues. The CDR3 DNA reads as TGTGCCACCAGTGATTCAGGCCAGGGCTACAATGAGCAGTTCTTC. Translation: CATSDSGQGYNEQFF.

V gene TRBV20-1 combines with J gene TRBJ1-4; 9 bases are shared with TRBD1. With V trimmed by 0 bases and J by 7 bases, 6 bases remained unmatched. Germline values: CDR1 DFQATT, CDR2 SNEGSKA (reference sequence). This CDR3 has 15 residues. This CDR3 is CSARDPQGAGEKLFF. CDR3 coding DNA: TGCAGTGCTAGAGATCCACAGGGGGCGGGTGAAAAACTGTTTTTT.

The J gene is TRBJ2-5, the V gene TRBV6-2 or TRBV6-3; a possible D gene is TRBD2 (5 bases). This CDR3 is built from 15 residues. Germline CDR1 reads MNHEY; CDR2 reads SVGEGT. Trimming cost V 2 bases and J 4 bases, with 14 bases left between them. The CDR3 region has the DNA TGTGCCAGCAGTTACCTGGGAGCGAGAGGAGAGACCCAGTACTTC. Its protein is CASSYLGARGETQYF.

This clonotype has a count of ten or more. The CDR3 coding sequence is TGCGCCAGCAGCCCCCAGGGGGCGAGCAATCAGCCCCAGCATTTT. Translation: CASSPQGASNQPQHF. The V gene is TRBV4-1, the J gene TRBJ1-5; TRBD1 matches at 8 bases. With V trimmed by 4 bases and J by 1 base, 3 bases remained unmatched. Germline values: CDR1 MGHRA, CDR2 YSYEKL. CDR3 size: 15 residues.

The chain has TRBV2 and TRBJ2-2; a weak D match, TRBD2 (6 bases). The V end lost 6 bases, the J end lost 6 bases, and 14 bases lay between the germline ends. CDR1 and CDR2 from the germline V gene are SNHLY and FYNNEI. The CDR3 spans 14 residues. The CDR3 loop is CASSGSRGAGELFF. In nucleotides, the CDR3 is TGTGCCAGCAGCGGGAGTAGAGGCGCCGGGGAGCTGTTTTTT.

This clonotype has more than one count but fewer than ten. The gene calls are TRBV29-1 and TRBJ2-5; D gene unclear. V was shortened by 3 bases and J by 1 base, with 9 bases between the two germline ends. Germline V gives CDR1 SQVTM, CDR2 ANQGSEA. This CDR3 region has 13 residues. The CDR3 sequence is CSVELQPQETQYF. CDR3 in DNA: TGCAGCGTTGAGTTACAGCCCCAAGAGACCCAGTACTTC.

The rearrangement joins TRBV5-4 to TRBJ2-5; TRBD1 matches at 7 bases. The V and J ends lost 4 bases and 2 bases, in that order; junction bases with no gene match: 17. Germline assignment: CDR1 SGHNT and CDR2 YYREEE (reference sequence). The CDR3 has 18 residues. This chain's CDR3 is CASSGRDSRWYRQETQYF. The CDR3 DNA reads TGTGCCAGCAGCGGCCGGGACAGTCGCTGGTACAGACAAGAGACCCAGTACTTC.

This clonotype turned up a few times. The rearrangement links TRBV9 to TRBJ2-2; 9 bases are shared with TRBD2. This CDR3 is built from 16 residues. J was trimmed by 7 bases and V by 0 bases; bases with no gene match: 7. Germline CDR1 SGDLS, CDR2 YYNGEE. The CDR3 spells CASSVDLAGLHGELFF. The DNA of the CDR3 is TGTGCCAGCAGCGTAGATCTAGCGGGGCTTCACGGGGAGCTGTTTTTT.

This clonotype was observed a few times. The chain employs TRBV7-3 and TRBJ2-2, with 12 positions matching TRBD1. J was trimmed by 6 bases and V by 4 bases; bases with no gene match: 0. Germline CDR1 reads SGHTA; CDR2 reads FQGTGA. The CDR3 runs 14 residues. The CDR3 here is CASSWDRGPGELFF. CDR3 DNA: TGTGCCAGCAGCTGGGACAGGGGGCCCGGGGAGCTGTTTTTT. Using reference TRBV7-3 and TRBJ2-2 for the parts outside the CDR3, the full variable domain is GAGVSQTPSNKVTEKGKYVELRCDPISGHTALYWYRQSLGQGPEFLIYFQGTGAADDSGLPNDRFFAVRPEGSVSTLKIQRTERGDSAVYLCASSWDRGPGELFFGEGSRLTVL.

The chain is built from TRBV27 and TRBJ2-5; D remains unclear. V shed 5 bases and J shed 5 bases, with 18 bases lying between them. The CDR3 covers 15 residues. The V gene's germline CDR1 is MNHEY and CDR2 SMNVEV (reference sequence). CDR3 DNA: TGTGCCAGCAGTAACCCTCGGACGGATGGGGAGACCCAGTACTTC. Translated, it gives CASSNPRTDGETQYF.

This clonotype has just a few counts. The rearrangement uses TRBV7-8 and TRBJ1-5, with D maybe TRBD1 (5 bases). The germline gives CDR1 SGHVS, CDR2 FQNEAQ. The CDR3 sequence is 16 residues long. V was cut by 1 base and J by 0 bases, with 10 bases left in between. The CDR3 coding sequence is TGTGCCAGCAGCTTAGGATTTGGGGGTAGCAATCAGCCCCAGCATTTT. As protein: CASSLGFGGSNQPQHF.

This clonotype was counted many times. The rearrangement uses TRBV11-2 and TRBJ2-2; D might be TRBD2 (6 bases). Germline CDR1 is SGHAT and CDR2 is FQNNGV. V dropped 1 base and J dropped 7 bases, with 22 bases sitting between them. The CDR3 is 18 amino acids. The DNA of the CDR3 is TGTGCCAGCAGCTTAGTTAGAGGGCCTAGCGCGAACGGCGGGGAGCTGTTTTTT. Amino acids: CASSLVRGPSANGGELFF.